This T cell receptor (beta chain) was sequenced for a study of T cells in Graves' hyperthyroidism and ophthalmopathy (dated by TCRdb to the late 2010s). With respect to the entire study: Peripheral blood was collected at initial diagnosis, before any treatment. Prospective prediction of ophthalmopathy was tested in an independent validation cohort of approximately 19 hyperthyroidism patients and 17 patients who later progressed to ophthalmopathy. A discovery cohort of about a hundred patients, approximately 44 with Graves' ophthalmopathy and 57 with stable Graves' hyperthyroidism, was used to find distinguishing TCR V-J signatures. After sampling, hyperthyroidism patients received methimazole starting at 30 mg daily, and ophthalmopathy patients received high-dose intravenous methylprednisolone. Thyroid tissue and blood T-cell repertoires from roughly six Graves' hyperthyroidism patients were also compared in the study. TCR Vbeta CDR3 sequencing of around 130 peripheral blood samples (43 ophthalmopathy, about 75 hyperthyroidism and around 17 progressor patients) is reported in the paper. The approximately 97 discovery patients were randomly divided into training and test sets at a 7:3 ratio.

General conclusions and limits of the study: In validation, the model predicted progression to ophthalmopathy with over 60% sensitivity and approximately 74% specificity, a median of 6.5 months before onset. Ophthalmopathy was separated from stable hyperthyroidism by a 13 V-J signature model, with about 88% sensitivity and about 84% specificity obtained in cross-validation and 80%/75% obtained in testing. Sample size was not statistically predetermined, and blinding of investigators to group allocation was not performed. Most expanded thyroid clonotypes (frequency above 0.001) were also found in blood, which suggests that blood repertoires may mirror thyroid immune responses.

Moderately to severely active disease, a Clinical Activity Score of at least 3, a NOSPECS grade of at least 4, and a duration under 3 months were present in ophthalmopathy patients. Exclusion was applied to patients with uncontrolled infections, other autoimmune diseases, pregnancy or lactation. Diagnoses were based on clinical symptoms, serum thyroxine and TRAb, thyroid ultrasound and orbital computed tomography. PBMCs were separated from under 12 ml of fresh peripheral blood using Ficoll-Paque density gradient centrifugation. Total RNA was extracted with Trizol reagent, and quality was checked on an Agilent 2100 Bioanalyzer. TCR beta CDR3 regions were amplified from RNA transcripts. The first round of RT-PCR for the TCR CDR3 was performed with the HTBI primer set and the Qiagen OneStep RT-PCR kit. The libraries were constructed in a second round of multiplex PCR and then size-selected and purified. The libraries were sequenced on an Illumina HiSeq2000 using paired-end 100 bp reads. The original pipeline was this. SOAPnuke was used to process the raw data, throwing out any read that contained adapters or uncalled bases, had a mean Phred below 15, or lacked an exact constant-primer or identifier match. High-quality paired reads were merged with COPE v1.2.5, and unique nucleotide sequences were defined as clonotypes. MiTCR v1.1 was used to align clonotypes to the IMGT TRBV, TRBD and TRBJ reference segments. Analysis was restricted to V-J combinations with a frequency above 0.0001, which covered 99% to 99.2% of repertoires. The TCS score was defined as F50 (clonal expansion) divided by E x V (chaos), with BLOSUM62-based TCRdist calculated between CDR3 peptides within each V-J. Welch's t-statistics and random forest reduced roughly 540 V-J features to 13, which were used in a naive Bayes classifier (R e1071). TCRdb took the public reads, trimmed them with fastp at Q25, ran MiXCR for clone calling and kept in-frame beta chains. Each record represents a unique CDR3 protein, reported with the most common genes and DNA among its rows. For this entry, the V and J calls and clone size follow TCRdb and not the study's own pipeline. Within this sample are about 370,000 distinct CDR3 sequences, with roughly 15% of them counted one time only. The ten largest clones take up roughly 19% of the sample.

A note on this clonotype: The target of this receptor is not known. Qualities for individual bases were not recorded, and no much larger clone is one base off.

Trimming costs V 5 bases and J 7 bases, and their ends lie 8 bases apart. According to the germline V gene (reference sequence), CDR1 reads DFQATT and CDR2 reads SNEGSKA. CDR3 length: 10 amino acids, cysteine to phenylalanine. The entry retains the CDR3 DNA only, 30 bases that are in frame from base 1. Here the chain combines TRBV20-1 and TRBJ2-5; the D gene cannot be named for sure. Sequencing was performed on blood. The source of this sequence is a woman in her sixties with Graves' ophthalmopathy. The sequenced DNA is TGCAGTGCTCCCCTAGGGACCCAGTACTTC. This yields the protein CSAPLGTQYF.